This TCR beta chain is drawn from a study of blood T cells in healthy people across ages. Whole-study context: Researchers report that template switching captured about one barcoded beta molecule per two T cells. Overall study findings and caveats: With age, beta diversity per million T cells declined roughly linearly, significantly by approximately 41. With donor CMV status unknown, expanded clonotype changes were possibly confounded.

The CDR3 spans 17 residues. Trimming took 3 bases from V and 7 from J, leaving 19 bases between them. Germline V gene sequence: CDR1 KGHSH, CDR2 LQKENI. This clonotype was counted a few times. Antigen unknown. A second PCR, run for roughly 7 to 12 cycles, used a sample-barcoded 5' primer plus a J-beta primer mix. TCRdb processed the 5' RACE reads anew with MiXCR; each CDR3 protein has one entry. The sample lists some 700,000 distinct CDR3 sequences; roughly 20% were seen once. Sequenced sample: blood. The receptor's source is a man between 65 and 85 years old in good health. This rearrangement joins TRBV18 to TRBJ1-6; no clear D gene. The CDR3 loop reads CASSPQSLPLGNSPLHF. In nucleotides, the CDR3 is TGTGCCAGCTCACCCCAATCGTTGCCTCTCGGGAATTCACCCCTCCACTTT.